This T cell receptor (beta chain) was found in a study of T-cell reconstitution after alpha-beta-depleted transplantation in children. Unique molecular identifiers were used to barcode this TCRbeta library. Each CDR3 protein gets one entry after TCRdb re-called the PCR reads with MiXCR. The top ten clones hold approximately 2% of a sample with some 600,000 distinct CDR3 sequences, 10% to 15% of them seen once. CDR1 SGHDT and CDR2 YYEEEE come from the germline V gene. CDR3 length: 11 residues. V was clipped by 4 bases and J by 9 bases, with 8 bases between them. In this sample, this clonotype turned up many times.

Sequences were derived from PBMCs, mostly from graft donor cells, sampled 360 days after TCRalphabeta/CD19-depleted stem cell transplant. The receptor was derived from a male patient between 5 and 17 years old who had a stem cell transplant for acute myeloid leukemia, so the T cells may come from the graft donor. V gene TRBV5-6 combines with J gene TRBJ2-1; D is uncertain. The CDR3 reads CASSLSGEQFF. CDR3 sequence (DNA): TGTGCCAGCAGCCTATCCGGTGAGCAGTTCTTC. The full variable domain, in which reference TRBV5-6 and TRBJ2-1 provide the parts outside the CDR3, is DAGVTQSPTHLIKTRGQQVTLRCSPKSGHDTVSWYQQALGQGPQFIFQYYEEEERQRGNFPDRFSGHQFPNYSSELNVNALLLGDSALYLCASSLSGEQFFGPGTRLTVL.